The 20 T cell receptor beta chains in this list originate from one sample, sequenced in a study of OX40 agonist ivuxolimab in advanced cancers. This table comes from immunoSEQ multiplex PCR, and its TCRdb copy is limited to in-frame clones, with some not included. The sample lists fewer than 80,000 clones, approximately 90% occurring once. The starting material was CD4+ or CD8+ T cells sorted from blood, obtained in a trial of the OX40 agonist ivuxolimab. These receptors were collected from an adult with an advanced solid tumor such as melanoma, head and neck, liver or kidney cancer.

The chain combines TRBV9 with TRBJ2-1; D could derive from TRBD1 or TRBD2 (5 bases each). The CDR3 runs 14 residues. V lost 3 bases to trimming and J lost 0 bases, with 7 bases between them. The germline V gene has CDR1 SGDLS and CDR2 YYNGEE. The CDR3 DNA sequence: TGTGCCAGCAGCGGGGACCTCTCCTACAATGAGCAGTTCTTC. Translation: CASSGDLSYNEQFF.

This clone was observed a single time. The chain couples TRBV2 to TRBJ1-5; 7 nucleotides align to TRBD1. V dropped 6 bases and J dropped 0; count of bases not matched to a gene: 5. Germline CDR1 and CDR2: SNHLY and FYNNEI. CDR3 length: 15 residues. The CDR3 bases are TGTGCCAGCAGGGACGACAGGGATAGCAATCAGCCCCAGCATTTT. Protein product: CASRDDRDSNQPQHF.

In nucleotides, the CDR3 is TGTGCCAGCAGCCCCAACCCGGCCAGGGTAGGGGGAAACACCATATATTTT. This codes for CASSPNPARVGGNTIYF. J is TRBJ1-3 and V is TRBV7-9; possibly TRBD1 for D (5 bases). The CDR3 consists of 17 residues. Germline V gene sequence: CDR1 SEHNR, CDR2 FQNEAQ (reference sequence). Trimming took 5 bases from V and 4 from J, leaving 21 bases between them.

The CDR3 DNA is TGTGCCAGCAGTTTAGGCAGGTTACAAGAGACCCAGTACTTC. This encodes CASSLGRLQETQYF. The chain carries TRBV28 and TRBJ2-5; D is uncertain. The V end lost 2 bases, the J end lost 2 bases, and 9 bases lay between the germline ends. Germline V CDR1 and CDR2: MDHEN, SYDVKM. The CDR3 loop spans 14 amino acids.

A word on this clone: This specimen includes other DNA sequences encoding the same CDR3. The chain uses TRBV4-3 and TRBJ1-5, with D unclear. The V gene lost 0 bases and the J gene lost 2 bases, with 8 bases spanning the gap. This CDR3 contains 15 residues. Germline V gene sequence: CDR1 LGHNA, CDR2 YSLEER. DNA for the CDR3: TGCGCCAGCAGCCAAGATCGGGTGGGCAATCAGCCCCAGCATTTT. Protein product: CASSQDRVGNQPQHF.

The rearrangement uses TRBV2 and TRBJ2-7; TRBD1 matches 7 bases. CDR3 length: 12 amino acids. V was pared by 6 bases and J by 3 bases, with 2 bases of the junction left unmatched. Germline V gives CDR1 SNHLY, CDR2 FYNNEI. The DNA for the CDR3 is TGTGCCAGCAGAGGGGGCTTCTACGAGCAGTACTTC. It codes for CASRGGFYEQYF.

This clone was found once. This chain uses TRBV6-4 with TRBJ2-1; 11 bases are a match to TRBD1. The CDR3 runs to 13 residues. The ends lost 9 bases at V and 5 bases at J; junction bases unmatched: 3. Germline CDR1 MRHNA, CDR2 SNTAGT. CDR3 bases: TGTGCCAGACCGGGACAGGGGGACAATGAGCAGTTCTTC. It is translated as CARPGQGDNEQFF.

The rearrangement uses TRBV5-5 and TRBJ2-3; D call uncertain. Germline V gene lookup returns CDR1 SGHKS and CDR2 YYEKEE (reference sequence). Trimming pared 5 bases from V and 2 bases from J, leaving 15 bases between. The CDR3 is made up of 15 amino acids. The CDR3 DNA reads TGTGCCAGCAGTCTGAACCAATTCGACACAGATACGCAGTATTTT. This sequence encodes CASSLNQFDTDTQYF.

This chain uses TRBV5-1 with TRBJ2-7, with 7 bases aligning to TRBD1. Germline loops: CDR1 SGHRS, CDR2 YFSETQ. The junction had 5 bases not matched to a gene; V was cut back by 0 bases and J by 2 bases. This CDR3 contains 15 residues. CDR3 sequence reads: CASSLGGQRTYEQYF. The CDR3 bases are TGCGCCAGCAGCTTGGGGGGACAGCGAACCTACGAGCAGTACTTC.

V is TRBV9 and J is TRBJ2-1, with D hard to call. Trimming took off 0 bases at V and 8 bases at J, with 9 bases between the two ends. CDR1 is SGDLS, CDR2 YYNGEE, per germline. The CDR3 contains 13 residues. The CDR3 DNA is TGTGCCAGCAGCGTAGAGGGAAACCATGAGCAGTTCTTC. Amino acid sequence: CASSVEGNHEQFF.

This chain links TRBV4-3 with TRBJ1-4, with no clear D. The V gene's germline CDR1 is LGHNA and CDR2 YSLEER. V was shortened by 0 bases and J by 1 base, with 18 bases between the two germline ends. The CDR3 totals 19 residues. This CDR3 is CASSQDPPGGRLTNEKLFF. In DNA form, the CDR3 reads TGCGCCAGCAGCCAAGATCCGCCCGGAGGACGGCTAACTAATGAAAAACTGTTTTTT.

This chain links TRBV5-6 with TRBJ1-4; 8 bases line up with TRBD1. This CDR3 has 15 residues. The J segment lost 8 bases and the V segment lost 4 bases, leaving 10 bases of the junction unmatched. Germline lookup yields CDR1 SGHDT and CDR2 YYEEEE. The DNA for the CDR3 is TGTGCCAGCAGCCAGACAGGGGAGAGTGAGGAAAAACTGTTTTTT. Translated, it gives CASSQTGESEEKLFF.

Only a few counts were recorded for this clone. The chain carries TRBV7-2 and TRBJ2-2; no reliable D call. The V gene's germline CDR1 is SGHTA and CDR2 FQGNSA. Trimming removed 8 bases from V and 4 bases from J, with 14 bases in between. This CDR3 has 14 residues. CDR3 loop: CASLVQVGTGELFF. CDR3 nucleotide sequence: TGTGCCAGCCTGGTCCAGGTCGGCACCGGGGAGCTGTTTTTT.

The rearrangement links TRBV28 to TRBJ2-3; D gene unclear. There are 11 residues in the CDR3. The V end lost 8 bases, the J end lost 5 bases, and 8 bases lay between the germline ends. Per germline, CDR1 MDHEN and CDR2 SYDVKM. CDR3 amino acids: CASWNIDTQYF. CDR3 nucleotide sequence: TGTGCCAGCTGGAATATAGATACGCAGTATTTT.

The CDR3 reads CASSETSGGYNEQFF. For the CDR3, the DNA is TGCGCCAGCAGCGAGACTAGCGGAGGCTACAATGAGCAGTTCTTC. The chain joins TRBV5-1 to TRBJ2-1; 9 bases fit TRBD2. The V and J ends lost 4 bases and 3 bases, in that order; junction bases with no gene match: 5. This CDR3 contains 15 residues. Germline V gene sequence: CDR1 SGHRS, CDR2 YFSETQ.

This chain links TRBV7-9 with TRBJ2-3; D gene unclear. V lost 2 bases to trimming and J lost 6 bases, with 6 bases between them. This CDR3 region has 12 residues. CDR1 and CDR2 from the germline V gene are SEHNR and FQNEAQ (reference sequence). CDR3 sequence reads: CASSLPMDTQYF. CDR3 in DNA: TGTGCCAGCAGCTTACCCATGGATACGCAGTATTTT.

The chain has TRBV28 and TRBJ1-1; D is unclear. Germline assignment: CDR1 MDHEN and CDR2 SYDVKM. The CDR3 length is 13 residues. Trimming removed 6 bases from V and 9 bases from J, with 17 bases in between. The CDR3 reads CASRPRATSQAFF. The DNA for the CDR3 is TGTGCCAGCAGACCCCGGGCCACCAGTCAAGCTTTCTTT.

This sequence joins TRBV5-6 and TRBJ1-2; D remains ambiguous. The germline gives CDR1 SGHDT, CDR2 YYEEEE. The CDR3 is 12 amino acids. V was clipped by 4 bases and J by 4 bases, with 8 bases between them. The CDR3 bases are TGTGCCAGCAGCCCCAGCGGCTATGGCTACACCTTC. Translation: CASSPSGYGYTF.

This chain uses TRBV10-3 with TRBJ1-5; 8 nucleotides agree with TRBD1. The J segment lost 5 bases and the V segment lost 6 bases, leaving 3 bases of the junction unmatched. The CDR3 consists of 13 residues. The germline gives CDR1 ENHRY, CDR2 SYGVKD. CDR3 in DNA: TGTGCCATCAGGGTGGACAGGGATCAGCCCCAGCATTTT. Amino acids: CAIRVDRDQPQHF.

The chain uses TRBV11-3 and TRBJ1-1, with unresolved D. Germline CDR1 and CDR2: SGHNT and YENEEA. The ends were cut back, 5 bases at V and 3 bases at J, with 28 bases in the middle. The length of the CDR3 is 19 residues. DNA of the CDR3: TGTGCCAGCAGCCTAAAAGGTAGGAAGGCTTTAGAATTGGACACTGAAGCTTTCTTT. This gives the protein CASSLKGRKALELDTEAFF.